The 26 T cell receptor beta chains reported below all come from one sample, sequenced in a study of control samples from healthy donors and cancer patients. Generated by immunoSEQ multiplex PCR, the TCRdb table keeps only in-frame clones and is missing some. The top ten hold around 3.5% of the sample, which has about 120,000 clones, about nine tenths seen once. The source material was blood. Receptor source: a man aged 35-49 years in good health.

The J gene is TRBJ1-5, the V gene TRBV29-1; a weak D match, TRBD1 (6 bases). The germline gives CDR1 SQVTM, CDR2 ANQGSEA. This CDR3 region has 13 residues. DNA of the CDR3: TGCAGTTACAGGGAGAGCGGCAATCAGCCCCAGCATTTT. This gives the protein CSYRESGNQPQHF.

The chain employs TRBV5-5 and TRBJ1-2; D possibly corresponds to TRBD1 (6 bases). CDR1 SGHKS and CDR2 YYEKEE come from the germline V gene (reference sequence). Trimming pared 4 bases from V and 3 bases from J, leaving 19 bases between. The CDR3 length is 16 residues. Here the CDR3 DNA reads TGTGCCAGCAGCCCAGCGCACAGGGTAGGACACTATGGCTACACCTTC. This gives the protein CASSPAHRVGHYGYTF.

With respect to this clone: Other DNA sequences in the sample encode the same CDR3. V and J are TRBV10-3 and TRBJ2-1; D is unresolved. Trimming left V 3 bases short and J 6 bases short, with 3 bases between. Per the germline V gene, CDR1 is ENHRY and CDR2 is SYGVKD. CDR3 size: 11 residues. The CDR3 is CAISESNEQFF. CDR3 bases: TGTGCCATCAGTGAAAGCAATGAGCAGTTCTTC.

V is TRBV4-3 and J is TRBJ2-3; possible D gene TRBD2, 5 bases. There are 12 residues in the CDR3. Trimming took off 4 bases at V and 5 bases at J, with 7 bases between the two ends. Germline V CDR1 and CDR2: LGHNA, YSLEER. This CDR3 is CASSLRGDTQYF. DNA of the CDR3: TGCGCCAGCAGCCTTCGGGGAGATACGCAGTATTTT.

The chain combines TRBV10-3 with TRBJ2-7, with 8 nucleotides matching TRBD1. CDR3 length: 13 amino acids. From germline, CDR1 is ENHRY and CDR2 SYGVKD. The V and J ends lost 8 bases and 3 bases, in that order; junction bases with no gene match: 6. The CDR3 spells CAIGRQGNYEQYF. CDR3 coding DNA: TGTGCCATCGGTAGACAGGGGAACTACGAGCAGTACTTC.

The chain couples TRBV27 to TRBJ2-3, with 7 bases identical to TRBD2. CDR3 length: 15 residues. CDR1 MNHEY and CDR2 SMNVEV come from the germline V gene (reference sequence). After removal of 6 bases from V and 0 bases from J, the junction contained 6 bases not matched to a gene. The CDR3 DNA reads TGTGCCAGCAGCCCTCAGCGGGGTAGCACAGATACGCAGTATTTT. This encodes CASSPQRGSTDTQYF.

This chain connects TRBV5-1 to TRBJ1-4, with D possibly matching TRBD1 (6 bases). This CDR3 spans 16 amino acids. V was clipped by 4 bases and J by 0 bases, with 13 bases between them. CDR1 SGHRS and CDR2 YFSETQ come from the germline V gene. As DNA, the CDR3 is TGCGCCAGCAGCCTTGGACAGCTTGCAACTAATGAAAAACTGTTTTTT. Encoded protein: CASSLGQLATNEKLFF.

This chain joins TRBV27 and TRBJ2-7, with a tentative D call TRBD2 (7 bases). The CDR3 extends over 16 amino acids. Trimming removed 5 bases at V and 0 bases at J, with 17 bases between. Germline V CDR1 and CDR2: MNHEY, SMNVEV (reference sequence). CDR3 in amino acids: CASSNLGGDFSYEQYF. CDR3 DNA sequence: TGTGCCAGCAGTAACCTAGGGGGGGACTTCTCCTACGAGCAGTACTTC.

The CDR3: CASSPTGAYTF. CDR3 in DNA: TGTGCCAGCAGTCCGACAGGGGCCTACACCTTC. The chain has TRBV12-3 or TRBV12-4 and TRBJ1-2; TRBD1 matches at 8 bases. The CDR3 runs to 11 residues. V shed 5 bases and J 10 bases; nucleotides not matched to a gene: 3.

This sequence joins TRBV5-4 and TRBJ2-3; 10 nucleotides agree with TRBD1. The CDR3 loop spans 14 amino acids. Germline assignment: CDR1 SGHNT and CDR2 YYREEE (reference sequence). After removal of 5 bases from V and 4 bases from J, the junction contained 4 bases not matched to a gene. The CDR3, as DNA: TGTGCCAGCAGTCGGGACAGGGGAGCAGATACGCAGTATTTT. Its protein is CASSRDRGADTQYF.

The chain employs TRBV9 and TRBJ2-1; D could derive from TRBD1 or TRBD2 (7 bases each). This CDR3 has 14 amino acids. Trimming shortened V by 3 bases and J by 5 bases, and 12 bases separated the two germline ends. Germline loops: CDR1 SGDLS, CDR2 YYNGEE. The CDR3 sequence: CASSATGRDNEQFF. The CDR3 bases are TGTGCCAGCAGCGCGACAGGGAGGGACAATGAGCAGTTCTTC.

The chain couples TRBV7-9 to TRBJ1-2; a weak D match, TRBD1 (5 bases). Germline V gene sequence: CDR1 SEHNR, CDR2 FQNEAQ (reference sequence). Trimming cost V 4 bases and J 4 bases, with 10 bases left between them. The CDR3 sequence is 13 residues long. The CDR3 here is CASSSRDLYGYTF. The CDR3 DNA follows: TGTGCCAGCAGCTCCCGGGACCTCTATGGCTACACCTTC. Full variable domain (outside the CDR3, taken from reference TRBV7-9 and TRBJ1-2): DTGVSQNPRHKITKRGQNVTFRCDPISEHNRLYWYRQTLGQGPEFLTYFQNEAQLEKSRLLSDRFSAERPKGSFSTLEIQRTEQGDSAMYLCASSSRDLYGYTFGSGTRLTVV.

The V call is TRBV19, the J call TRBJ1-1, with a tentative D call TRBD1 (5 bases). Germline V gives CDR1 LNHDA, CDR2 SQIVND (reference sequence). The ends were cut back, 4 bases at V and 0 bases at J, with 6 bases in the middle. The CDR3 contains 13 residues. The CDR3 loop is CASSKGVNTEAFF. The CDR3 nucleotides are TGTGCCAGTAGTAAAGGGGTGAACACTGAAGCTTTCTTT.

The CDR3 here is CASSRVGQGTDTQYF. The CDR3 DNA follows: TGTGCCAGTAGTCGTGTGGGACAGGGAACAGATACGCAGTATTTT. The chain has TRBV19 and TRBJ2-3; TRBD1 matches at 9 bases. The CDR3 extends over 15 amino acids. CDR1 and CDR2 from the germline V gene are LNHDA and SQIVND (reference sequence). The V segment lost 5 bases and the J segment 3 bases; nucleotides outside the gene matches: 6.

CDR3 nucleotides: TGTGCCAGCAGTCAAGGGACCTTTGGGACTGAAGCTTTCTTT. Translation gives CASSQGTFGTEAFF. This chain links TRBV6-2 or TRBV6-3 with TRBJ1-1, with D perhaps TRBD1 (5 bases). The germline CDR1 and CDR2 sequences are MNHEY and SVGEGT. V lost 5 bases and J 5 bases, leaving 15 bases between the germline ends. The CDR3 is 14 residues long.

This clone came up a few times. The DNA of the CDR3 is TGTGCCAGCAGTTACGAGGGGGCCAGGACTGAAGCTTTCTTT. This gives the protein CASSYEGARTEAFF. The V call is TRBV6-6, the J call TRBJ1-1; TRBD1 matches at 7 bases. V dropped 2 bases and J dropped 5; count of bases not matched to a gene: 5. The germline gives CDR1 MNHNY, CDR2 SVGAGI (reference sequence). The CDR3 is 14 amino acids.

As for this clone: At the DNA level, this CDR3 is encoded by other sequences in the same sample as well. The V and J genes are TRBV7-2 and TRBJ2-5; TRBD2 agrees at 7 bases. Germline-derived CDR1 and CDR2 are SGHTA and FQGNSA. Trimming at V came to 4 bases and at J to 5 bases, leaving 7 bases not matched to a gene. The length of the CDR3 is 14 residues. The CDR3 region is CASSWGLGGETQYF. The CDR3, as DNA: TGTGCCAGCAGCTGGGGTTTGGGGGGGGAGACCCAGTACTTC.

Here the CDR3 DNA reads TGCGCCAGCAGCCAAGACGCGGGACAGGGGTTTGGAAAACTGTTTTTT. Translated: CASSQDAGQGFGKLFF. The chain carries TRBV4-3 and TRBJ1-4, with 10 bases identical to TRBD1. In germline, CDR1 is LGHNA, CDR2 YSLEER. This CDR3 contains 16 residues. V shed 0 bases and J 10 bases; nucleotides not matched to a gene: 8.

The chain couples TRBV9 to TRBJ1-4; D unclear. This CDR3 is built from 15 residues. V shed 4 bases and J shed 3 bases, with 13 bases lying between them. CDR1 and CDR2 from the germline V gene are SGDLS and YYNGEE. The CDR3 sequence is CASSQLGSSNEKLFF. The CDR3 coding sequence is TGTGCCAGCAGCCAACTGGGGAGTTCTAATGAAAAACTGTTTTTT.

This clone was observed a few times. The chain links TRBV9 to TRBJ1-6; D is uncertain. Germline V gene lookup returns CDR1 SGDLS and CDR2 YYNGEE. Trimming removed 2 bases from V and 0 bases from J, with 6 bases in between. There are 15 residues in the CDR3. The CDR3 nucleotides read TGTGCCAGCAGCGTGGAGGGCTCCTATAATTCACCCCTCCACTTT. As protein: CASSVEGSYNSPLHF.

V gene TRBV19 combines with J gene TRBJ1-1, with D possibly TRBD1 on 5 matching bases. The ends were cut back, 6 bases at V and 3 bases at J, with 20 bases in the middle. Germline CDR1 reads LNHDA; CDR2 reads SQIVND (reference sequence). The CDR3 length is 16 residues. The CDR3 protein is CASRDLGVSRDTEAFF. CDR3 coding DNA: TGTGCCAGTAGGGACTTGGGGGTGAGTCGGGACACTGAAGCTTTCTTT. Using reference TRBV19 and TRBJ1-1 for the parts outside the CDR3, the full variable domain is DGGITQSPKYLFRKEGQNVTLSCEQNLNHDAMYWYRQDPGQGLRLIYYSQIVNDFQKGDIAEGYSVSREKKESFPLTVTSAQKNPTAFYLCASRDLGVSRDTEAFFGQGTRLTVV.

V is TRBV2 and J is TRBJ1-6, with TRBD1 as a possible D gene (6 bases). The CDR3 consists of 15 residues. Looked up from germline, CDR1 is SNHLY and CDR2 is FYNNEI. Trimming took off 4 bases at V and 0 bases at J, with 7 bases between the two ends. This CDR3 is CASSGGASYNSPLHF. In nucleotides, the CDR3 is TGTGCCAGCAGTGGGGGGGCCTCCTATAATTCACCCCTCCACTTT.

As regards this clone: The sample carries other DNA sequences with the same CDR3. In nucleotides, the CDR3 is TGTGCCAGCAGTTATGGGGGTTCCTACGAGCAGTACTTC. This gives the protein CASSYGGSYEQYF. The chain combines TRBV6-5 with TRBJ2-7, with D perhaps TRBD1 or TRBD2 (5 bases each). V was pared by 3 bases and J by 1 base, with 7 bases between. This CDR3 spans 13 amino acids. Germline lookup yields CDR1 MNHEY and CDR2 SVGAGI.

The V call is TRBV4-1, the J call TRBJ2-2; TRBD2 matches 9 bases. Germline lookup yields CDR1 MGHRA and CDR2 YSYEKL. V was pared by 5 bases and J by 2 bases, with 12 bases of the junction left unmatched. The CDR3 is made up of 18 amino acids. The CDR3: CASSRTSLAGTNTGELFF. In DNA form, the CDR3 reads TGCGCCAGCAGCAGAACTAGCCTAGCGGGGACAAACACCGGGGAGCTGTTTTTT.

The V gene is TRBV27, the J gene TRBJ1-1; 7 bases match TRBD1. The CDR3 sequence is 12 residues long. V shed 4 bases and J 13 bases; nucleotides not matched to a gene: 9. CDR1 is MNHEY, CDR2 SMNVEV, per germline (reference sequence). The CDR3 region has the DNA TGTGCCAGCAGTTATCGACAGGGTCAAGTTTTCTTT. It translates to CASSYRQGQVFF.

This clone is a singleton in its sample. The V and J genes are TRBV4-1 and TRBJ2-3; TRBD2 matches at 9 bases. This CDR3 is built from 16 residues. V shed 7 bases and J 0 bases; nucleotides not matched to a gene: 8. Germline CDR1 is MGHRA and CDR2 is YSYEKL. CDR3 sequence: CASTRSGGLSTDTQYF. In DNA, the CDR3 is TGCGCCAGCACCCGTAGCGGGGGCCTTAGCACAGATACGCAGTATTTT.